This TCR beta chain was sequenced during a study of tumour-infiltrating T cells in Burkitt lymphoma. Study as a whole: All epidemiological Burkitt lymphoma subtypes were represented in the cohort. Overall and progression-free survival were predicted by productive clonality. Study-wide results and limits: Several public clonotypes recurred in numerous Burkitt lymphoma patients.

Details on this clone: Its cognate antigen is unknown.

Germline CDR1 reads MRHNA; CDR2 reads SNTAGT. This CDR3 has 18 residues. The junction had 11 bases not matched to a gene; V was cut back by 2 bases and J by 2 bases. Measured with immunoSEQ multiplex PCR; TCRdb has only the in-frame clones, and not every one. The repertoire includes roughly 600 clones, around 90% of them detected once, and roughly 5.6% sits in the top ten. The TCR comes from a human donor with Burkitt lymphoma. This rearrangement joins TRBV6-4 to TRBJ2-2; 7 bases map to TRBD2. The specimen sequenced was tumor tissue. The CDR3 region is CASSDRPPTSRNTGELFF. In DNA form, the CDR3 reads TGTGCCAGCAGTGACAGGCCCCCGACTAGCCGCAACACCGGGGAGCTGTTTTTT.